Listed below are T cell receptor beta chains from one sample, sequenced in a study of CD8 T cells in ankylosing spondylitis. TCRdb reprocessed the 5' RACE reads with MiXCR, giving one entry per CDR3 protein. Here the sample spans more than 300,000 distinct CDR3 sequences, 11% being singletons. The material sequenced was blood, either unsorted or a sorted T cell fraction (not recorded which). The receptors come from a female donor with ankylosing spondylitis or in good health (not recorded which). Each CDR3 is given with its conserved first and last residue. Each record gives: clone size, V gene, D gene, J gene, CDR3 protein, CDR3 DNA. The D gene is left open where the match is weak. Only part of the rows carry a size: once, few, many, or a class if the clone is expanded.

clone size: many
V gene: TRBV7-9
D gene: .
J gene: TRBJ1-5
CDR3 protein: CASSFGGSSNQPQHF
CDR3 DNA: TGTGCCAGCAGCTTTGGGGGTAGTAGCAATCAGCCCCAGCATTTT

clone size: many
V gene: TRBV7-8
D gene: .
J gene: TRBJ1-2
CDR3 protein: CASSLSHHTGTYLNYGYTF
CDR3 DNA: TGTGCCAGCAGCTTATCCCACCATACCGGGACCTATCTAAACTATGGCTACACCTTC

clone size: many
V gene: TRBV5-1
D gene: .
J gene: TRBJ2-1
CDR3 protein: CASSLEGPQFF
CDR3 DNA: TGCGCCAGCAGCTTGGAGGGACCGCAGTTCTTC

clone size: many
V gene: TRBV10-3
D gene: TRBD2
J gene: TRBJ2-1
CDR3 protein: CAISDSGAYNEQFF
CDR3 DNA: TGTGCCATCAGTGATAGCGGGGCTTACAATGAGCAGTTCTTC

clone size: .
V gene: TRBV6-5
D gene: .
J gene: TRBJ2-2
CDR3 protein: CASSYSRDKNTGELFF
CDR3 DNA: TGTGCCAGCAGTTACTCGAGGGACAAGAACACCGGGGAGCTGTTTTTT

clone size: many
V gene: TRBV20-1
D gene: TRBD2
J gene: TRBJ2-3
CDR3 protein: CSAGPGAGTDTQYF
CDR3 DNA: TGCAGTGCTGGCCCGGGAGCGGGGACAGATACGCAGTATTTT

clone size: many
V gene: TRBV12-3/TRBV12-4
D gene: .
J gene: TRBJ2-5
CDR3 protein: CASSPSWGETQYF
CDR3 DNA: TGTGCCAGCAGCCCTAGCTGGGGGGAGACCCAGTACTTC

clone size: many
V gene: TRBV5-1
D gene: .
J gene: TRBJ2-7
CDR3 protein: CASSDVGGSTYEQYF
CDR3 DNA: TGCGCCAGCAGCGACGTAGGTGGTAGTACTTACGAGCAGTACTTC

clone size: many
V gene: TRBV10-1
D gene: .
J gene: TRBJ2-1
CDR3 protein: CASSGGSFMYNEQFF
CDR3 DNA: TGCGCCAGCAGTGGGGGGTCCTTCATGTACAATGAGCAGTTCTTC

clone size: few
V gene: TRBV5-6
D gene: .
J gene: TRBJ2-7
CDR3 protein: CASSLVHRFYEQYF
CDR3 DNA: TGTGCCAGCAGCTTGGTTCACAGATTCTACGAGCAGTACTTC

clone size: many
V gene: TRBV5-1
D gene: TRBD2
J gene: TRBJ2-1
CDR3 protein: CASSLGGLASHNEQFF
CDR3 DNA: TGCGCCAGCAGCTTGGGAGGACTAGCTTCTCACAATGAGCAGTTCTTC

clone size: many
V gene: TRBV7-2
D gene: .
J gene: TRBJ2-3
CDR3 protein: CASRASTDTQYF
CDR3 DNA: TGTGCCAGCAGAGCTAGCACAGATACGCAGTATTTT

clone size: many
V gene: TRBV20-1
D gene: .
J gene: TRBJ2-7
CDR3 protein: CSANRAVGVDEQYF
CDR3 DNA: TGCAGTGCTAACCGGGCCGTAGGGGTAGACGAGCAGTACTTC

clone size: many
V gene: TRBV28
D gene: .
J gene: TRBJ1-5
CDR3 protein: CASSLFGAWPQHF
CDR3 DNA: TGTGCCAGCAGTTTATTCGGGGCCTGGCCCCAGCATTTT

clone size: few
V gene: TRBV28
D gene: TRBD2
J gene: TRBJ2-3
CDR3 protein: CASSSHAGGSTDTQYF
CDR3 DNA: TGTGCCAGCAGTTCTCATGCGGGAGGGAGCACAGATACGCAGTATTTT

clone size: .
V gene: TRBV19
D gene: .
J gene: TRBJ1-1
CDR3 protein: CASSIGGGEAFF
CDR3 DNA: TGTGCCAGTAGTATAGGAGGCGGGGAAGCTTTCTTT

clone size: many
V gene: TRBV20-1
D gene: .
J gene: TRBJ1-6
CDR3 protein: CSAPGVKSSYNSPLHF
CDR3 DNA: TGCAGTGCTCCGGGCGTAAAGAGCTCCTATAATTCACCCCTCCACTTT

clone size: many
V gene: TRBV20-1
D gene: .
J gene: TRBJ1-5
CDR3 protein: CSARSGSRTPQHF
CDR3 DNA: TGCAGTGCTAGGAGCGGCAGTAGAACGCCCCAGCATTTT

clone size: .
V gene: TRBV27
D gene: TRBD1
J gene: TRBJ1-1
CDR3 protein: CASSLDRGIEAFF
CDR3 DNA: TGTGCCAGCAGTCTGGACAGGGGGATTGAAGCTTTCTTT

clone size: few
V gene: TRBV7-2
D gene: .
J gene: TRBJ1-1
CDR3 protein: CASSAQGFEAFF
CDR3 DNA: TGTGCCAGCAGCGCTCAGGGTTTTGAAGCTTTCTTT

clone size: few
V gene: TRBV5-1
D gene: .
J gene: TRBJ2-3
CDR3 protein: CASSPRVPADTQYF
CDR3 DNA: TGCGCCAGCAGCCCCAGGGTACCCGCAGATACGCAGTATTTT

clone size: many
V gene: TRBV5-1
D gene: .
J gene: TRBJ2-7
CDR3 protein: CASSRDDKSGQYF
CDR3 DNA: TGCGCCAGCAGCCGAGACGATAAAAGTGGGCAGTACTTC

clone size: many
V gene: TRBV20-1
D gene: .
J gene: TRBJ1-5
CDR3 protein: CSAASPGVRESNQPQHF
CDR3 DNA: TGCAGTGCCGCCTCACCAGGGGTCCGTGAAAGCAATCAGCCCCAGCATTTT

clone size: .
V gene: TRBV30
D gene: .
J gene: TRBJ2-2
CDR3 protein: CAWSVAGLPGELFF
CDR3 DNA: TGTGCCTGGAGTGTGGCGGGCCTACCCGGGGAGCTGTTTTTT

clone size: many
V gene: TRBV4-2
D gene: TRBD1
J gene: TRBJ2-1
CDR3 protein: CASSQAYQAGTDNEQFF
CDR3 DNA: TGTGCCAGCAGCCAAGCGTACCAGGCCGGGACAGACAATGAGCAGTTCTTC

clone size: many
V gene: TRBV6-5
D gene: TRBD1
J gene: TRBJ1-1
CDR3 protein: CASSYTPTGDTEAFF
CDR3 DNA: TGTGCCAGCAGTTACACCCCTACAGGGGACACTGAAGCTTTCTTT

clone size: many
V gene: TRBV28
D gene: TRBD1
J gene: TRBJ2-7
CDR3 protein: CASSLYRGLNEQYF
CDR3 DNA: TGTGCCAGCAGTTTATACAGGGGGCTTAACGAGCAGTACTTC

clone size: many
V gene: TRBV13
D gene: TRBD2
J gene: TRBJ2-1
CDR3 protein: CASSAPKSGSSYNEQFF
CDR3 DNA: TGTGCCAGCAGCGCCCCAAAGAGCGGGAGCTCCTACAATGAGCAGTTCTTC

clone size: .
V gene: TRBV28
D gene: .
J gene: TRBJ1-6
CDR3 protein: CASSSGSVVSPLHF
CDR3 DNA: TGTGCCAGCAGTTCTGGTTCGGTGGTTTCACCCCTCCACTTT

clone size: .
V gene: TRBV27
D gene: TRBD1
J gene: TRBJ2-6
CDR3 protein: CASRTNLQGAPGANVLTF
CDR3 DNA: TGTGCCAGCAGAACCAACCTACAGGGGGCGCCTGGGGCCAACGTCCTGACTTTC

clone size: many
V gene: TRBV20-1
D gene: .
J gene: TRBJ2-4
CDR3 protein: CSAIGLAKNIQYF
CDR3 DNA: TGCAGTGCTATCGGACTAGCCAAAAACATTCAGTACTTC

clone size: .
V gene: TRBV11-2
D gene: TRBD2
J gene: TRBJ2-1
CDR3 protein: CASSSLGGSSRDNEQFF
CDR3 DNA: TGTGCCAGCAGCTCCCTCGGCGGGAGCTCCCGTGACAATGAGCAGTTCTTC

clone size: many
V gene: TRBV12-3/TRBV12-4
D gene: .
J gene: TRBJ2-1
CDR3 protein: CASSLAVSANEQFF
CDR3 DNA: TGTGCCAGCAGTTTAGCGGTATCCGCAAATGAGCAGTTCTTC

clone size: once
V gene: TRBV7-9
D gene: .
J gene: TRBJ2-1
CDR3 protein: CAGSFSGEQFF
CDR3 DNA: TGTGCCGGCAGCTTTAGTGGTGAGCAGTTCTTC

clone size: many
V gene: TRBV5-1
D gene: .
J gene: TRBJ1-1
CDR3 protein: CASSFTTPGDTEAFF
CDR3 DNA: TGCGCCAGCAGCTTCACTACTCCCGGGGACACTGAAGCTTTCTTT

clone size: .
V gene: TRBV28
D gene: TRBD2
J gene: TRBJ2-1
CDR3 protein: CASSFPAEGLGNEQFF
CDR3 DNA: TGTGCCAGCAGTTTCCCCGCTGAGGGACTAGGCAATGAGCAGTTCTTC

clone size: .
V gene: TRBV7-2
D gene: .
J gene: TRBJ1-2
CDR3 protein: CASSSQGRYGYTF
CDR3 DNA: TGTGCCAGCAGCTCGCAGGGGCGGTATGGCTACACCTTC

clone size: many
V gene: TRBV6-5
D gene: TRBD1
J gene: TRBJ1-2
CDR3 protein: CASSYPGTAYFYGYTF
CDR3 DNA: TGTGCCAGCAGTTACCCCGGGACAGCGTACTTTTATGGCTACACCTTC

clone size: many
V gene: TRBV7-9
D gene: .
J gene: TRBJ1-1
CDR3 protein: CASSIPAGVSTEAFF
CDR3 DNA: TGTGCCAGCAGCATACCAGCAGGGGTTAGCACTGAAGCTTTCTTT

clone size: many
V gene: TRBV7-9
D gene: TRBD1
J gene: TRBJ1-2
CDR3 protein: CASSLGTGGYTF
CDR3 DNA: TGTGCCAGCAGCTTAGGGACAGGGGGCTACACCTTC

clone size: .
V gene: TRBV5-1
D gene: TRBD1
J gene: TRBJ1-5
CDR3 protein: CASSLGGQGNQPQHF
CDR3 DNA: TGCGCCAGCAGCTTGGGTGGACAGGGGAATCAGCCCCAGCATTTT

clone size: many
V gene: TRBV5-1
D gene: .
J gene: TRBJ2-7
CDR3 protein: CASSAGQLAYEQYF
CDR3 DNA: TGCGCCAGCAGCGCGGGACAGTTGGCCTACGAGCAGTACTTC

clone size: many
V gene: TRBV6-1
D gene: .
J gene: TRBJ1-1
CDR3 protein: CASSRTLMDGVGPEAFF
CDR3 DNA: TGTGCCAGCAGCCGTACCTTGATGGACGGGGTCGGACCCGAAGCTTTCTTT

clone size: many
V gene: TRBV28
D gene: TRBD2
J gene: TRBJ2-1
CDR3 protein: CASSSRDYLNEQFF
CDR3 DNA: TGTGCCAGCAGTTCCCGGGACTACCTAAATGAGCAGTTCTTC

clone size: .
V gene: TRBV7-2
D gene: .
J gene: TRBJ1-3
CDR3 protein: CASSAAGTGNTIYF
CDR3 DNA: TGTGCCAGCAGCGCCGCAGGGACTGGAAACACCATATATTTT

clone size: many
V gene: TRBV5-8
D gene: TRBD2
J gene: TRBJ2-5
CDR3 protein: CASSLLGSGVQETQYF
CDR3 DNA: TGTGCCAGCAGCTTGTTGGGTAGCGGGGTCCAAGAGACCCAGTACTTC

clone size: few
V gene: TRBV12-3/TRBV12-4
D gene: .
J gene: TRBJ1-5
CDR3 protein: CASSHTLSNQPQHF
CDR3 DNA: TGTGCCAGCAGTCACACACTTAGCAATCAGCCCCAGCATTTT

clone size: many
V gene: TRBV5-1
D gene: TRBD1
J gene: TRBJ2-3
CDR3 protein: CASSTRQGSSTDTQYF
CDR3 DNA: TGCGCCAGCAGCACCCGACAGGGCTCTAGCACAGATACGCAGTATTTT

clone size: once
V gene: TRBV20-1
D gene: .
J gene: TRBJ2-3
CDR3 protein: CSASSPEWDTQYF
CDR3 DNA: TGCAGTGCTAGCTCGCCTGAGTGGGATACGCAGTATTTT